This entry lists 10 T cell receptor beta chains sequenced from one sample in a study of T cell changes during pregnancy in multiple sclerosis. Measured with immunoSEQ multiplex PCR; TCRdb has only the in-frame clones, and not every one. This sample has approximately 40,000 clones, with 80% to 95% found just once. The sequenced sample was peripheral blood. The receptors stem from a female donor with multiple sclerosis, enrolled in a pregnancy study.

This chain connects TRBV28 to TRBJ2-1, with 10 bases matching TRBD2. This CDR3 spans 14 amino acids. Germline loops: CDR1 MDHEN, CDR2 SYDVKM. The J segment lost 4 bases and the V segment lost 4 bases, leaving 1 base of the junction unmatched. CDR3: CASSSSGGYNEQFF. CDR3 DNA: TGTGCCAGCAGTTCTAGCGGGGGTTACAATGAGCAGTTCTTC.

V gene TRBV7-2 combines with J gene TRBJ2-3; 10 nucleotides agree with TRBD2. CDR1 and CDR2 (germline): SGHTA, FQGNSA. V shed 6 bases and J 3 bases; nucleotides not matched to a gene: 3. CDR3 length: 14 amino acids. The CDR3 nucleotides are TGTGCCAGCAGGAAGGGACTAGCGACAGATACGCAGTATTTT. Amino acids: CASRKGLATDTQYF.

The rearrangement links TRBV6-1 to TRBJ2-7; D is possibly TRBD2 (5 bases). V was clipped by 6 bases and J by 7 bases, with 13 bases between them. Germline CDR1 is MNHNS and CDR2 is SASEGT. The CDR3 totals 12 residues. This CDR3 is CASSDTRGEQYF. The CDR3, as DNA: TGTGCCAGCAGCGATACTAGAGGAGAGCAGTACTTC.

With regard to this clone: One junction end disagrees with the germline gene, perhaps due to a read error. The V and J genes are TRBV19 and TRBJ2-2; D may be TRBD1 (5 bases). The CDR3 sequence is 14 residues long. In germline, CDR1 is LNHDA, CDR2 SQIVND (reference sequence). Here the CDR3 reads CASSIGAEHGELFF. DNA for the CDR3: TGTGCCAGTAGCATAGGGGCAGAGCACGGGGAGCTGTTTTTT.

The chain combines TRBV9 with TRBJ2-5, with 10 bases aligning to TRBD2. Germline values: CDR1 SGDLS, CDR2 YYNGEE. Germline trimming cut 4 bases from V and 1 base from J; bases unmatched to any gene: 4. There are 15 residues in the CDR3. CDR3 in amino acids: CASSRSGRPQETQYF. The CDR3 nucleotides read TGTGCCAGCAGCCGTAGCGGGAGGCCCCAAGAGACCCAGTACTTC.

CDR3 loop: CASSLPGQDYNEQFF. CDR3 bases: TGTGCCAGCAGCTTACCAGGACAGGACTACAATGAGCAGTTCTTC. The rearrangement links TRBV5-6 to TRBJ2-1; TRBD1 aligns across 7 bases. V lost 2 bases and J lost 3; bases outside the gene matches: 5. CDR1 is SGHDT and CDR2 is YYEEEE in the germline V gene. The CDR3 covers 15 residues.

The J gene is TRBJ2-1, the V gene TRBV10-1, with D perhaps matching TRBD2 (5 bases). V lost 3 bases to trimming and J lost 4 bases, with 16 bases between them. Germline lookup yields CDR1 WNHNN and CDR2 SYGVQD (reference sequence). This CDR3 region has 16 residues. The CDR3 loop reads CASSDSAQSHYNEQFF. The CDR3 nucleotides read TGCGCCAGCAGTGATAGCGCCCAGTCCCATTACAATGAGCAGTTCTTC.

The V call is TRBV29-1, the J call TRBJ1-1; D gene ambiguous. CDR1 SQVTM and CDR2 ANQGSEA come from the germline V gene. V lost 7 bases and J lost 1, with 10 bases in between. The CDR3 has 12 residues. For the CDR3, the DNA is TGCAGCGCCCTGAATGGGAACACTGAAGCTTTCTTT. Translated, it gives CSALNGNTEAFF.

The V and J genes are TRBV13 and TRBJ1-4; 8 nucleotides align to TRBD1. V shed 5 bases and J 5 bases; nucleotides not matched to a gene: 7. CDR3 length equals 15 residues. The germline V gene has CDR1 PRHDT and CDR2 FYEKMQ (reference sequence). Here the CDR3 reads CASSDSGDRNEKLFF. Here the CDR3 DNA reads TGTGCCAGCAGCGATAGCGGGGACAGGAATGAAAAACTGTTTTTT.

This chain connects TRBV5-1 to TRBJ2-2; the match to TRBD1 covers 11 bases. Germline V lookup: CDR1 SGHRS, CDR2 YFSETQ. The CDR3 has 20 amino acids. With V trimmed by 0 bases and J by 5 bases, 15 bases remained unmatched. CDR3 amino acids: CASSLDVLWTGGVGTGELFF. CDR3 coding DNA: TGCGCCAGCAGCTTGGATGTGTTGTGGACAGGGGGCGTGGGGACCGGGGAGCTGTTTTTT.